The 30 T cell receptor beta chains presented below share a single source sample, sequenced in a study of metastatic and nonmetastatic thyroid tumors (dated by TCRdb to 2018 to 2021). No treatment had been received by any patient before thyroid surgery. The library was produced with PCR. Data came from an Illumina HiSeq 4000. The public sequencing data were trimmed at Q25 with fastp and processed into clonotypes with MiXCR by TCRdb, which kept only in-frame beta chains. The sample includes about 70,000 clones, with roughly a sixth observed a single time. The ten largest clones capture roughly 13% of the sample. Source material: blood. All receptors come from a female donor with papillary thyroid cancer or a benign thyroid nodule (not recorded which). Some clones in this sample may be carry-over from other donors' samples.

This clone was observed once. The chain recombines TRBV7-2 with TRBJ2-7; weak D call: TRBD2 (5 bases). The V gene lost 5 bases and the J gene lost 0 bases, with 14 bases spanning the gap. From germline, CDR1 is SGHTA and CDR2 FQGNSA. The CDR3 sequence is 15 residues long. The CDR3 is CASSPSRGPSYEQYF. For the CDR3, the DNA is TGTGCCAGCAGCCCCTCCCGCGGGCCCTCCTACGAGCAGTACTTC.

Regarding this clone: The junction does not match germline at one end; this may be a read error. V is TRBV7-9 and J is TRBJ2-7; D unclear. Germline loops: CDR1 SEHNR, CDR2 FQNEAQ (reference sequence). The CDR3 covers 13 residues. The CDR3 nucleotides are TGTGCCAGCAGCTTAGCTCGTAAATACGAGCAGCACTTC. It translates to CASSLARKYEQHF.

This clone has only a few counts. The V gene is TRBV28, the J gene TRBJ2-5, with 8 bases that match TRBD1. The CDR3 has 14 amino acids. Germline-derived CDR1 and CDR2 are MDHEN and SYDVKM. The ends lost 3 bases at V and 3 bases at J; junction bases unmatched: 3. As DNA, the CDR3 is TGTGCCAGCAGTTTTCGGGGACAGGAAGAGACCCAGTACTTC. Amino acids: CASSFRGQEETQYF.

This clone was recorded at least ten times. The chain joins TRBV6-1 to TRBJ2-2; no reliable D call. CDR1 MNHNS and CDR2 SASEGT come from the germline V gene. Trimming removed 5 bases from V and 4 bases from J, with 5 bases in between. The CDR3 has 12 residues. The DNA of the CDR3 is TGTGCCAGCAGTTATACCACCGGGGAGCTGTTTTTT. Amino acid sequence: CASSYTTGELFF.

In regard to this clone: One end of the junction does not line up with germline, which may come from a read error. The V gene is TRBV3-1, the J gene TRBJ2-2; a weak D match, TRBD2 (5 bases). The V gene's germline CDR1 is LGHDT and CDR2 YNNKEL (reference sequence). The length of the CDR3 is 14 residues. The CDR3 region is CASSSTGNTWELFF. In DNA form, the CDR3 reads TGTGCCAGCAGTTCGACGGGAAACACCTGGGAGCTGTTTTTT. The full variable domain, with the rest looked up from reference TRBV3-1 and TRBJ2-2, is DTAVSQTPKYLVTQMGNDKSIKCEQNLGHDTMYWYKQDSKKFLKIMFSYNNKELIINETVPNRFSPKSPDKAHLNLHINSLELGDSAVYFCASSSTGNTWELFFGEGSRLTVL.

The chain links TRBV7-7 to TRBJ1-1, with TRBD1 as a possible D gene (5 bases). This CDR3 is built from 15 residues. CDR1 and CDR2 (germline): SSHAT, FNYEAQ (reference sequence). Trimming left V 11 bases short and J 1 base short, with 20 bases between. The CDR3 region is CAPARGGDENTEAFF. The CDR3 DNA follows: TGTGCCCCAGCCCGCGGGGGAGACGAGAACACTGAAGCTTTCTTT. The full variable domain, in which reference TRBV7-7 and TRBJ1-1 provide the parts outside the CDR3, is GAGVSQSPRYKVTKRGQDVTLRCDPISSHATLYWYQQALGQGPEFLTYFNYEAQPDKSGLPSDRFSAERPEGSISTLTIQRTEQRDSAMYRCAPARGGDENTEAFFGQGTRLTVV.

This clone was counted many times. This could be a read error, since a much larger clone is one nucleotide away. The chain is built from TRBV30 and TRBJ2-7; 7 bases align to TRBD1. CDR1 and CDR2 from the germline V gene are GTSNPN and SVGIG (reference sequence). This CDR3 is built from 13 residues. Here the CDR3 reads CACTGQLNGEQCF. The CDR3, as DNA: TGTGCCTGTACGGGACAGCTCAATGGCGAGCAGTGCTTC.

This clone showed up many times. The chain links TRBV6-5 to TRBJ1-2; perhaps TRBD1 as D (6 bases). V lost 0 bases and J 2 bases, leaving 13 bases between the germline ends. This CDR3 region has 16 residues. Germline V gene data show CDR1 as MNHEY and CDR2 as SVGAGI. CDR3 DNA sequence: TGTGCCAGCAGTTACTCGCTCGCGGGGGGCAACTATGGCTACACCTTC. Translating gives CASSYSLAGGNYGYTF.

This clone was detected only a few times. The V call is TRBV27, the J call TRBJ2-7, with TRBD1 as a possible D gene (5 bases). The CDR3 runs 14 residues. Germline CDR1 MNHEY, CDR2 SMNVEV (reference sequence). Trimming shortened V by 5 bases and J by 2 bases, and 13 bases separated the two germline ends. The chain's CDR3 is CASSLSTGTYEQYF. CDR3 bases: TGTGCCAGCAGTCTTTCAACAGGCACCTACGAGCAGTACTTC.

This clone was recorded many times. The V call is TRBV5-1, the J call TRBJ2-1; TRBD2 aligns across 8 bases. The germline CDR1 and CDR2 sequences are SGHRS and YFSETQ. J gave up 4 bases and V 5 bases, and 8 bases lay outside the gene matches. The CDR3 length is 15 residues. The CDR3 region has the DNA TGCGCCAGCAGACTAGCGGAAACCGTTTACAATGAGCAGTTCTTC. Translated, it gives CASRLAETVYNEQFF.

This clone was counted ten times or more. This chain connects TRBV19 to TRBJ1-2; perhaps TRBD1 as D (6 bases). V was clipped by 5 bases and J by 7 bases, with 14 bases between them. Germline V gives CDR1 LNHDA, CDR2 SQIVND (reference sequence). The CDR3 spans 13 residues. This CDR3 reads CASSLDSGGGYTF. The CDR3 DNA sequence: TGTGCCAGTAGTCTGGACAGCGGGGGTGGCTACACCTTC.

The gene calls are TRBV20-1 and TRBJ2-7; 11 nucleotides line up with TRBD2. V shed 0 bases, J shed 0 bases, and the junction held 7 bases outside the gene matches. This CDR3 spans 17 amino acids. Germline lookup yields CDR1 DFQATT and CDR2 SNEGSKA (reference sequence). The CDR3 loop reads CSARDLTGTSGSYEQYF. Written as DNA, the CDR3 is TGCAGTGCTAGAGACCTCACTGGGACTAGCGGCTCCTACGAGCAGTACTTC.

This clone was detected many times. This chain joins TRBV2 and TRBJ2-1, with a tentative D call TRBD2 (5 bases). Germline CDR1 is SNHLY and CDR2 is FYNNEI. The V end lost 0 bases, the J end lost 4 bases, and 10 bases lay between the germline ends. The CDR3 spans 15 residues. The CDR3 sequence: CASSEAGSSYNEQFF. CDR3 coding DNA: TGTGCCAGCAGTGAAGCAGGGAGCTCTTACAATGAGCAGTTCTTC.

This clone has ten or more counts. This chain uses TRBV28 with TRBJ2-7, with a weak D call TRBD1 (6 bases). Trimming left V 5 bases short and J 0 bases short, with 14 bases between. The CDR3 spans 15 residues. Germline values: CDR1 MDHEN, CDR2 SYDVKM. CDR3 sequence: CASSPIRGPSYEQYF. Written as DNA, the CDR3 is TGTGCCAGCAGTCCAATCAGGGGACCCTCCTACGAGCAGTACTTC. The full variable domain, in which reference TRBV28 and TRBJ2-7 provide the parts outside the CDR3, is DVKVTQSSRYLVKRTGEKVFLECVQDMDHENMFWYRQDPGLGLRLIYFSYDVKMKEKGDIPEGYSVSREKKERFSLILESASTNQTSMYLCASSPIRGPSYEQYFGPGTRLTVT.

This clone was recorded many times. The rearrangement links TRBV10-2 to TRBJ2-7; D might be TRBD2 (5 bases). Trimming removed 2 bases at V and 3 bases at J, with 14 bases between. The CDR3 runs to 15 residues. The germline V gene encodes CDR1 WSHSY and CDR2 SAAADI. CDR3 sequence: CASSEPGLIHYEQYF. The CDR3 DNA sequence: TGCGCCAGCAGTGAGCCAGGACTCATCCACTACGAGCAGTACTTC.

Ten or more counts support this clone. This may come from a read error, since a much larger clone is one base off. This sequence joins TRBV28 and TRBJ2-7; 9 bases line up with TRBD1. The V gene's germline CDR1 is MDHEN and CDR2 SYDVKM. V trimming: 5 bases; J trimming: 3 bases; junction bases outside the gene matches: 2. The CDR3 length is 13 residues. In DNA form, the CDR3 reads TGTGCCAGCAGTCCGGGACAGGGCTACGAGCAGTACTTC. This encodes CASSPGQGYEQYF.

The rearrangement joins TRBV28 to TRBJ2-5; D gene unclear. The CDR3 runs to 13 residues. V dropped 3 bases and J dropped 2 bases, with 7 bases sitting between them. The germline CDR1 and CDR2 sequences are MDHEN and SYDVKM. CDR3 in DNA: TGTGCCAGCAGTTTTCCCGCGCAAGAGACCCAGTACTTC. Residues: CASSFPAQETQYF.

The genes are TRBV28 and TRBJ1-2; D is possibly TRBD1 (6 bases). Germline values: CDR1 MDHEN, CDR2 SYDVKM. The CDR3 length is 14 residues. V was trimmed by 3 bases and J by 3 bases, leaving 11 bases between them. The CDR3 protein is CASSFRGPDYGYTF. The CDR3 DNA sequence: TGTGCCAGCAGTTTTCGGGGGCCGGACTATGGCTACACCTTC.

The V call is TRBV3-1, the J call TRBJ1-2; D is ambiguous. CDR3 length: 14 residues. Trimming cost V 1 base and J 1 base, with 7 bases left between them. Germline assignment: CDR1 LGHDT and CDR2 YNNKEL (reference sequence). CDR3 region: CASSQVQFNYGYTF. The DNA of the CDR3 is TGTGCCAGCAGCCAAGTACAGTTTAACTATGGCTACACCTTC. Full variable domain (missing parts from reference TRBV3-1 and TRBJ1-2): DTAVSQTPKYLVTQMGNDKSIKCEQNLGHDTMYWYKQDSKKFLKIMFSYNNKELIINETVPNRFSPKSPDKAHLNLHINSLELGDSAVYFCASSQVQFNYGYTFGSGTRLTVV.

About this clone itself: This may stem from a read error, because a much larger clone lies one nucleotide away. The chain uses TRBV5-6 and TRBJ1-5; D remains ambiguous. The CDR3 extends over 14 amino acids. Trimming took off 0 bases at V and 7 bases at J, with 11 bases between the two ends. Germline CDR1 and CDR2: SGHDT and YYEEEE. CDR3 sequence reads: CASSLGLGSQPQHF. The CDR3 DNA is TGTGCCAGCAGCTTGGGTTTGGGGAGCCAGCCCCAGCATTTT.

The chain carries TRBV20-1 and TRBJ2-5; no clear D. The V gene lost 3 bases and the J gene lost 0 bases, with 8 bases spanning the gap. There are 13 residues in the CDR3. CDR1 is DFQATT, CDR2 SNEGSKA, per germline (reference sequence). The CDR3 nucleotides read TGCAGTGCTAGCAGGACGAACCAAGAGACCCAGTACTTC. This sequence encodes CSASRTNQETQYF.

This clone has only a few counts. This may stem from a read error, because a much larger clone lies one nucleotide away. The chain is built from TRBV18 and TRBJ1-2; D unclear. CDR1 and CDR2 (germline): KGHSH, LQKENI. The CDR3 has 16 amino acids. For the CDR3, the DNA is TGTGCCTGCTCACCAAGTACTAGTGGTTTTAACTATGGCTACACCTTC. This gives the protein CACSPSTSGFNYGYTF.

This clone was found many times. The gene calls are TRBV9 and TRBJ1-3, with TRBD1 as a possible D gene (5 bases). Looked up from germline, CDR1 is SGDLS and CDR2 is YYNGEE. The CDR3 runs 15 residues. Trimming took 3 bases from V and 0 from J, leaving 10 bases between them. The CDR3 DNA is TGTGCCAGCAGCGCCACGGACAACTCTGGAAACACCATATATTTT. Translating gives CASSATDNSGNTIYF.

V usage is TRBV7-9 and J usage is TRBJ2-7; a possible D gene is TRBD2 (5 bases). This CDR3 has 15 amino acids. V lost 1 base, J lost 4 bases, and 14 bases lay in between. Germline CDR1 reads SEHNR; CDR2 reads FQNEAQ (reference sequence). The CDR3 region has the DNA TGTGCCAGCAGCTTAGACTCTTTAGCGTGTTACGAGCAGTACTTC. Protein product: CASSLDSLACYEQYF.

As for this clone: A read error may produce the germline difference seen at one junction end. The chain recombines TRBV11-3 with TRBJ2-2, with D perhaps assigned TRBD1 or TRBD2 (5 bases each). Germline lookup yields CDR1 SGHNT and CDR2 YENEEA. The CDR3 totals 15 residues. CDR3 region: CASSLGGSITWELFF. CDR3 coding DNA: TGTGCCAGCAGCTTAGGGGGGTCGATCACCTGGGAGCTGTTTTTT.

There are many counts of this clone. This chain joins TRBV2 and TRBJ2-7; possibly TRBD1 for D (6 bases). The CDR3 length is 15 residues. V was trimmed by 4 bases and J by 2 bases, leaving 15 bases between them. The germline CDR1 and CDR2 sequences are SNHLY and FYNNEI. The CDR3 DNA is TGTGCCAGCAGTGTTGAAACAGGGAATCCCTACGAGCAGTACTTC. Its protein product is CASSVETGNPYEQYF.

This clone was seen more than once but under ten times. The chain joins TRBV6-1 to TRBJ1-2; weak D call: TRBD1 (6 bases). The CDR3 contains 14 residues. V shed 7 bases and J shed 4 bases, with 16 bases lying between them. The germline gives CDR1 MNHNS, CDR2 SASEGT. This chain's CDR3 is CASIGGGTSYGYTF. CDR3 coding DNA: TGTGCCAGCATCGGGGGCGGAACCTCCTATGGCTACACCTTC.

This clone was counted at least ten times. The CDR3 loop is CASSLVGWGESNYGYTF. In nucleotides, the CDR3 is TGTGCCAGCAGCTTAGTGGGATGGGGGGAATCTAACTATGGCTACACCTTC. The chain carries TRBV13 and TRBJ1-2; D might be TRBD1 (5 bases). This CDR3 has 17 residues. V lost 1 base, J lost 0 bases, and 15 bases lay in between. Germline assignment: CDR1 PRHDT and CDR2 FYEKMQ (reference sequence). Using reference TRBV13 and TRBJ1-2 for the parts outside the CDR3, the full variable domain is AAGVIQSPRHLIKEKRETATLKCYPIPRHDTVYWYQQGPGQDPQFLISFYEKMQSDKGSIPDRFSAQQFSDYHSELNMSSLELGDSALYFCASSLVGWGESNYGYTFGSGTRLTVV.

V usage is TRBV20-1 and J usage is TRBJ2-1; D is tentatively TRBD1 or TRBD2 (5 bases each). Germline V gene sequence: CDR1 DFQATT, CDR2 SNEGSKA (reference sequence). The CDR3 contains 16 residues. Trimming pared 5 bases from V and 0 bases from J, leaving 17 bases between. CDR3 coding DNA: TGCAGTGCTGACGCTAGCAGGGAAACCTCCTACAATGAGCAGTTCTTC. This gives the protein CSADASRETSYNEQFF.

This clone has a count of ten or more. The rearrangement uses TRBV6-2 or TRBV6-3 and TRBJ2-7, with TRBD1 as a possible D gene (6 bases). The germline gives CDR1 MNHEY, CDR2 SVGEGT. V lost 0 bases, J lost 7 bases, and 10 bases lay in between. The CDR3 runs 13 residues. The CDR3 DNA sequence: TGTGCCAGCAGTTACTCAGGACAGCGGGAGCAGTACTTC. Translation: CASSYSGQREQYF.